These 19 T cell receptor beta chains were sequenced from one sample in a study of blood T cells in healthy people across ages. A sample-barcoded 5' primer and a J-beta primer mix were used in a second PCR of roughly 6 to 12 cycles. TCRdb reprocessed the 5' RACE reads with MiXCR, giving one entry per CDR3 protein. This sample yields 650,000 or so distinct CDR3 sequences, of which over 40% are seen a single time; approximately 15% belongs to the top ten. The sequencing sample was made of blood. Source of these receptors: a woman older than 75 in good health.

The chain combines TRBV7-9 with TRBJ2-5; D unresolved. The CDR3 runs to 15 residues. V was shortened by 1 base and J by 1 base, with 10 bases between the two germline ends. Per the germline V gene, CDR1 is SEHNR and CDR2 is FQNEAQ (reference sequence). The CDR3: CASSLVGSVQETQYF. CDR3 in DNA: TGTGCCAGCAGCTTAGTAGGATCTGTCCAAGAGACCCAGTACTTC.

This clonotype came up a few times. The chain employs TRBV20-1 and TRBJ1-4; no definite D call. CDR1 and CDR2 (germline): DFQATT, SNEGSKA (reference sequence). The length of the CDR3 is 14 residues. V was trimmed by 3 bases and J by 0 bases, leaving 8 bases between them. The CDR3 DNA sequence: TGCAGTGCTAGTCCCGTCGCAACTAATGAAAAACTGTTTTTT. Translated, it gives CSASPVATNEKLFF.

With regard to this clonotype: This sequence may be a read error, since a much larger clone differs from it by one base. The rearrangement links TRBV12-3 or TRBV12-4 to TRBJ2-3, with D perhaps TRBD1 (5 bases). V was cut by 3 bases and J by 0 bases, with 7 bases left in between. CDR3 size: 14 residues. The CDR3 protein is CASSLDKSTDTQYF. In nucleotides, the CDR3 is TGTGCCAGCAGTTTGGACAAAAGCACAGATACGCAGTATTTT.

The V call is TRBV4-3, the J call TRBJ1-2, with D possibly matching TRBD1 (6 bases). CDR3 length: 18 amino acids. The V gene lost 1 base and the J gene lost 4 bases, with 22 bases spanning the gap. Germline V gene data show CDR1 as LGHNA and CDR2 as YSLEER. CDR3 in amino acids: CASSQGSGVWDLGYGYTF. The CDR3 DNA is TGCGCCAGCAGCCAAGGATCAGGGGTTTGGGATCTCGGCTATGGCTACACCTTC.

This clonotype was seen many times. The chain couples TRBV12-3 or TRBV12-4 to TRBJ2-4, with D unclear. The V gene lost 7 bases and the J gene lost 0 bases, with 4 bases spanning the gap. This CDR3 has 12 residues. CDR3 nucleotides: TGTGCCAGCACACAAGCCAAAAACATTCAGTACTTC. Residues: CASTQAKNIQYF.

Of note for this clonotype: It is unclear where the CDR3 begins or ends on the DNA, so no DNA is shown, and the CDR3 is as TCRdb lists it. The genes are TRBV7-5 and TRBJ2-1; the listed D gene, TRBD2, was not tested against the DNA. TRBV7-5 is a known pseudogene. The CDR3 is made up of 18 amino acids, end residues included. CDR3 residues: CISVSEAYGADPGNEQFF.

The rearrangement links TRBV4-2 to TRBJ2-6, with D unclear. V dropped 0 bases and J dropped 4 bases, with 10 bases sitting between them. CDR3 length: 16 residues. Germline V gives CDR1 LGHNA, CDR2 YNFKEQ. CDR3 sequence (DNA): TGTGCCAGCAGCCAAGATCGCTCGACGGGGGCCAACGTCCTGACTTTC. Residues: CASSQDRSTGANVLTF.

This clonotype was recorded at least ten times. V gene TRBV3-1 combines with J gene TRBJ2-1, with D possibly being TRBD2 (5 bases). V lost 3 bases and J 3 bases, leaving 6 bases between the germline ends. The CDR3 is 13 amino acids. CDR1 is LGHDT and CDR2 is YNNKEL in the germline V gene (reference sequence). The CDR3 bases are TGTGCCAGCAGCCACGGGGACTACAATGAGCAGTTCTTC. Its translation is CASSHGDYNEQFF.

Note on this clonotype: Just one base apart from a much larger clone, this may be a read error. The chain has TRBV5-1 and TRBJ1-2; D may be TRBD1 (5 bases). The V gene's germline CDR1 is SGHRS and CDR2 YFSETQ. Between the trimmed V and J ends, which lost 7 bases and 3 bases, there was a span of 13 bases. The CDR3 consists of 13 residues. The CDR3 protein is CASSTTAYYGYTF. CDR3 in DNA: TGCGCCAGCTCCACGACAGCTTACTATGGCTACACCTTC.

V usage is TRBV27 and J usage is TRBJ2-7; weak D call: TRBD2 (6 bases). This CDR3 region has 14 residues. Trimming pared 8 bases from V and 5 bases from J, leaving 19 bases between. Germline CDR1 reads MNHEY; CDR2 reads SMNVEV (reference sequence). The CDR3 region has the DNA TGTGCCAGCTCGGAATGGGCTGGGAGGAACGAGCAGTACTTC. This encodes CASSEWAGRNEQYF.

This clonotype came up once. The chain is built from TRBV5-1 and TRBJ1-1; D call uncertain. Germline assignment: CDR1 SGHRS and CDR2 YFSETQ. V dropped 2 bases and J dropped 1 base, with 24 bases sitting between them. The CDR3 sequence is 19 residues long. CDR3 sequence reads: CASSFGRVLLSGENTEAFF. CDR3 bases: TGCGCCAGCAGCTTCGGCAGAGTGCTTCTTAGTGGGGAGAACACTGAAGCTTTCTTT. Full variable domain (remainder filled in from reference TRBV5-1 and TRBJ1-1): KAGVTQTPRYLIKTRGQQVTLSCSPISGHRSVSWYQQTPGQGLQFLFEYFSETQRNKGNFPGRFSGRQFSNSRSEMNVSTLELGDSALYLCASSFGRVLLSGENTEAFFGQGTRLTVV.

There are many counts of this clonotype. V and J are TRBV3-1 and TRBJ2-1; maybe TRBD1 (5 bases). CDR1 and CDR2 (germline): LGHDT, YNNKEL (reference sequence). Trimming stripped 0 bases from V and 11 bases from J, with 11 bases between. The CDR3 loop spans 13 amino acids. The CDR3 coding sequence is TGTGCCAGCAGCCAAGATACCCAGGGCCAGCAGTTCTTC. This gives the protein CASSQDTQGQQFF.

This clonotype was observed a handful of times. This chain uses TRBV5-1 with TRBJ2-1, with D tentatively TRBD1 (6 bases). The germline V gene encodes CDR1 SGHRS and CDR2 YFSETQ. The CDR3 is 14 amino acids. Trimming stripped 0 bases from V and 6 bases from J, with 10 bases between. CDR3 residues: CASSLGQATNEQFF. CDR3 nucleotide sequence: TGCGCCAGCAGCTTGGGACAGGCCACCAATGAGCAGTTCTTC.

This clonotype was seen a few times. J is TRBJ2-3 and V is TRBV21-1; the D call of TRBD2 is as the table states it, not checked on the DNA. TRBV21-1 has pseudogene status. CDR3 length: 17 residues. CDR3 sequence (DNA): TGTGCCAGCAGCTTTCTGGACTCGTGCCGCTTAACAGATACGCAGTATTTT. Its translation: CASSFLDSCRLTDTQYF.

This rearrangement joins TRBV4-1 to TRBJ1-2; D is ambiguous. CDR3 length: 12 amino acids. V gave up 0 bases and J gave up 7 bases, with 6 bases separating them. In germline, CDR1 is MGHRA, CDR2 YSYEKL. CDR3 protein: CASSQDESGYTF. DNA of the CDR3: TGCGCCAGCAGCCAAGACGAAAGTGGCTACACCTTC.

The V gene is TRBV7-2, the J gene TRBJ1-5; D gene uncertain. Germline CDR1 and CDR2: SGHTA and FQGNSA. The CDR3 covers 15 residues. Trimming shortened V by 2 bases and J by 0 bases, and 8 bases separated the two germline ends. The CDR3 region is CASSLSTSSNQPQHF. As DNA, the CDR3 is TGTGCCAGCAGCTTATCGACTTCTAGCAATCAGCCCCAGCATTTT.

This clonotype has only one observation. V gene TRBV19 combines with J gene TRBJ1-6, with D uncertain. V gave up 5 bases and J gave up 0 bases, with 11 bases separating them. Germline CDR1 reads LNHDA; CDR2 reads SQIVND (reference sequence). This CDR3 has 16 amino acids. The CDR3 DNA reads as TGTGCCAGTAGTGGTGGGGTGTACTCCTATAATTCACCCCTCCACTTT. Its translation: CASSGGVYSYNSPLHF.

Here the CDR3 DNA reads TGTGCCAGCAGCTTAGCGGGAGCTTGGAACACTGAAGCTTTCTTT. It yields the protein CASSLAGAWNTEAFF. V is TRBV7-2 and J is TRBJ1-1; D is unresolved. The germline gives CDR1 SGHTA, CDR2 FQGNSA. The CDR3 runs 15 residues. Deletions cut 0 bases from V and 1 base from J, with 9 bases between.

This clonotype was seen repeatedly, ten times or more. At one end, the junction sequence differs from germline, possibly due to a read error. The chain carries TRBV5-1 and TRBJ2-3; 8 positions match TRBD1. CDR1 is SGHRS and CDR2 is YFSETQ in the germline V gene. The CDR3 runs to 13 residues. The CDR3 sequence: CASSRQGTDTQYF. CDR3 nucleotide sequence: TGTGCCAGTAGTCGACAGGGGACAGATACGCAGTATTTT. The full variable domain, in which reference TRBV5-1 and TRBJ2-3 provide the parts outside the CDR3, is KAGVTQTPRYLIKTRGQQVTLSCSPISGHRSVSWYQQTPGQGLQFLFEYFSETQRNKGNFPGRFSGRQFSNSRSEMNVSTLELGDSALYLCASSRQGTDTQYFGPGTRLTVL.